This TCR beta chain was profiled in a study of blood T cell repertoires in COVID-19. Whole-study context: T cells, B-cell-depleted T cells, or PBMCs supplied cDNA or gDNA.

The CDR3 is made up of 13 amino acids. Trimming pared 3 bases from V and 8 bases from J, leaving 10 bases between. Original methodology: It was from reference gene primer amplification that nucleated cell counts were estimated. The table came from immunoSEQ multiplex PCR; TCRdb's copy has only in-frame clones and leaves some out. Clonal size and the V and J genes are those of that table, whereas D and trimming came from the DNA. The table shows roughly 230,000 clones, with less than 85% occurring only once. The chain links TRBV12-3 or TRBV12-4 to TRBJ2-2, with no clear D. This sequence was found in a woman of 80 years or more with acute or convalescent COVID-19. The sequencing sample was made of peripheral blood. DNA of the CDR3: TGTGCCAGCAGTTTCTTCCTTCCGGGGGAGCTGTTTTTT. Translating gives CASSFFLPGELFF.